This entry lists 30 T cell receptor beta chains sequenced from one sample in a study of T cells expressing NK-cell markers (TCRdb year 2020). Libraries were prepared through 5' RACE. Sequencing relied on an Illumina HiSeq 2000. Reprocessed by TCRdb, the reads give a single entry per CDR3 protein sequence, without DNA. This sample's records show approximately 380,000 distinct CDR3 sequences. The top ten hold around 5.3% of the sample. The sample comprised blood T cells: a sorted CD56 or NKG2C T cell subset, CD4+ or CD8+ T cells, or bulk PBMC T cells (not recorded which). All receptors come from a man aged 18-75 years in good health.

The chain joins TRBV28 to TRBJ2-3; checking the TCRdb D call of TRBD2 is not possible without DNA. The CDR3 runs 14 residues. Germline V gene data show CDR1 as MDHEN and CDR2 as SYDVKM. The CDR3 sequence: CASSLPASGTTQYF.

This chain links TRBV5-1 with TRBJ2-5; the TCRdb D gene call, TRBD1, has no DNA to confirm it. The length of the CDR3 is 15 residues. CDR1 SGHRS and CDR2 YFSETQ come from the germline V gene. This CDR3 is CASSGSRDRGETQYF. The complete variable domain, with remaining parts taken from reference TRBV5-1 and TRBJ2-5, reads KAGVTQTPRYLIKTRGQQVTLSCSPISGHRSVSWYQQTPGQGLQFLFEYFSETQRNKGNFPGRFSGRQFSNSRSEMNVSTLELGDSALYLCASSGSRDRGETQYFGPGTRLLVL.

The chain joins TRBV9 to TRBJ1-1. The germline CDR1 and CDR2 sequences are SGDLS and YYNGEE. This CDR3 has 15 residues. CDR3: CASSVVGGVGTEAFF.

V gene TRBV15 combines with J gene TRBJ2-5; TCRdb's assignment of TRBD1 cannot be checked, as there is no DNA. This CDR3 contains 15 residues. CDR1 and CDR2 (germline): LNHNV, YYDKDF (reference sequence). The CDR3 reads CATRDPAGTRETQYF.

The chain links TRBV9 to TRBJ1-1; TCRdb reports TRBD1, a call that lacks DNA to check it against. The germline CDR1 and CDR2 sequences are SGDLS and YYNGEE. CDR3 length: 15 amino acids. The CDR3 is CASSPRTGRDTEAFF.

The chain uses TRBV3-1 and TRBJ1-2; as DNA is missing, the TRBD1 call by TCRdb cannot be tested. The CDR3 is made up of 13 amino acids. Germline V gene data show CDR1 as LGHDT and CDR2 as YNNKEL (reference sequence). The CDR3: CASSNRDSYGYTF. Together with reference TRBV3-1 and TRBJ1-2, the CDR3 gives the full variable domain: DTAVSQTPKYLVTQMGNDKSIKCEQNLGHDTMYWYKQDSKKFLKIMFSYNNKELIINETVPNRFSPKSPDKAHLNLHINSLELGDSAVYFCASSNRDSYGYTFGSGTRLTVV.

The genes are TRBV9 and TRBJ2-5; TCRdb outputs TRBD1, but without DNA this stays unchecked. Germline CDR1 SGDLS, CDR2 YYNGEE. CDR3 length: 15 residues. The CDR3 loop is CASSVGSGGQETQYF.

This chain joins TRBV14 and TRBJ2-5; no DNA is available, so the TRBD1 call from TCRdb remains unchecked. From germline, CDR1 is SGHDN and CDR2 FVKESK. This CDR3 comprises 16 residues. CDR3: CASSQSRDRDQETQYF. Using reference TRBV14 and TRBJ2-5 for the parts outside the CDR3, the full variable domain is EAGVTQFPSHSVIEKGQTVTLRCDPISGHDNLYWYRRVMGKEIKFLLHFVKESKQDESGMPNNRFLAERTGGTYSTLKVQPAELEDSGVYFCASSQSRDRDQETQYFGPGTRLLVL.

The rearrangement joins TRBV20-1 to TRBJ1-5; the TRBD1 assignment by TCRdb is unverifiable without DNA. The germline CDR1 and CDR2 sequences are DFQATT and SNEGSKA (reference sequence). The CDR3 has 16 residues. CDR3 protein: CSAGSGTPYSNQPQHF.

This chain uses TRBV20-1 with TRBJ2-4; the TCRdb call, TRBD1, lacks DNA for checking. Germline assignment: CDR1 DFQATT and CDR2 SNEGSKA (reference sequence). This CDR3 spans 15 amino acids. Here the CDR3 reads CSARDTRGSKNIQYF.

The V gene is TRBV30, the J gene TRBJ1-4; TCRdb indicates TRBD1, and absent DNA this call remains unverified. Germline V gives CDR1 GTSNPN, CDR2 SVGIG (reference sequence). The length of the CDR3 is 17 residues. The CDR3: CAWSRTRATLKAEKLFF.

The V and J genes are TRBV12-3 or TRBV12-4 and TRBJ2-1; TCRdb proposes TRBD2, but this gene call is untestable without DNA. The CDR3 totals 18 residues. The CDR3 loop reads CASSLSLGAGGSYNEQFF.

The chain links TRBV6-1 to TRBJ1-5; the D gene TCRdb calls, TRBD1, cannot be checked with no DNA. The CDR3 loop spans 15 amino acids. CDR1 is MNHNS, CDR2 SASEGT, per germline. CDR3 region: CASSGDSTDNQPQHF.

The V and J genes are TRBV7-9 and TRBJ2-7; the D call of TRBD2 rests on TCRdb alone, since no DNA is present to check it. There are 13 residues in the CDR3. Germline assignment: CDR1 SEHNR and CDR2 FQNEAQ (reference sequence). CDR3 sequence: CASSPTGLGEQYF.

This chain links TRBV12-3 or TRBV12-4 with TRBJ2-6; without DNA, the TCRdb call of TRBD1 cannot be checked. The CDR3 extends over 16 amino acids. The CDR3 spells CASSSTGFSGANVLTF.

The J gene is TRBJ1-6, the V gene TRBV20-1; no DNA is available, so the TRBD1 call from TCRdb remains unchecked. CDR3 size: 16 residues. Germline CDR1 and CDR2: DFQATT and SNEGSKA (reference sequence). The CDR3 sequence: CSASPGHLSYNSPLHF.

This chain joins TRBV7-7 and TRBJ2-5. The length of the CDR3 is 13 residues. Germline CDR1 SSHAT, CDR2 FNYEAQ (reference sequence). CDR3 loop: CASSLNPASTQYF. Using reference TRBV7-7 and TRBJ2-5 for the parts outside the CDR3, the full variable domain is GAGVSQSPRYKVTKRGQDVTLRCDPISSHATLYWYQQALGQGPEFLTYFNYEAQPDKSGLPSDRFSAERPEGSISTLTIQRTEQRDSAMYRCASSLNPASTQYFGPGTRLLVL.

The V gene is TRBV25-1, the J gene TRBJ2-3; TCRdb's D call of TRBD2 is untestable without DNA. CDR3 size: 15 residues. Germline values: CDR1 MGHDK, CDR2 SYGVNS. Here the CDR3 reads CASSPPKTSTDTQYF. Drawing the rest from reference TRBV25-1 and TRBJ2-3, the complete variable domain is EADIYQTPRYLVIGTGKKITLECSQTMGHDKMYWYQQDPGMELHLIHYSYGVNSTEKGDLSSESTVSRIRTEHFPLTLESARPSHTSQYLCASSPPKTSTDTQYFGPGTRLTVL.

J is TRBJ1-5 and V is TRBV3-1; TCRdb lists TRBD1, though no DNA is available to test this call. The CDR3 has 13 amino acids. Germline V CDR1 and CDR2: LGHDT, YNNKEL (reference sequence). The CDR3 spells CASSQDTGTPQHF.

The rearrangement uses TRBV27 and TRBJ1-3; TCRdb's D call, TRBD1, is unchecked because there is no DNA. CDR1 is MNHEY and CDR2 is SMNVEV in the germline V gene (reference sequence). This CDR3 has 14 residues. The CDR3 loop is CASSPWTAGNTIYF.

This sequence joins TRBV7-2 and TRBJ2-3; TCRdb picks TRBD1, but there is no DNA to check that call. This CDR3 has 15 residues. Looked up from germline, CDR1 is SGHTA and CDR2 is FQGNSA. CDR3 sequence: CASSGEGSLTYPRYF.

V gene TRBV11-2 combines with J gene TRBJ2-2; the D gene TCRdb calls, TRBD1, cannot be checked with no DNA. Germline V lookup: CDR1 SGHAT, CDR2 FQNNGV. CDR3 size: 17 residues. The CDR3 protein is CASSLKAGGLRTGELFF.

The chain is built from TRBV7-9 and TRBJ2-3; TCRdb gives TRBD1 as the D gene, but with no DNA this cannot be confirmed. The CDR3 totals 16 residues. Germline V gives CDR1 SEHNR, CDR2 FQNEAQ (reference sequence). This CDR3 is CASSRWTGGTVDTQYF.

This sequence joins TRBV7-3 and TRBJ2-1; the TRBD2 assignment by TCRdb is unverifiable without DNA. CDR3 length: 13 residues. From germline, CDR1 is SGHTA and CDR2 FQGTGA. The CDR3 sequence: CASSLGGPNEQFF.

The V and J genes are TRBV12-3 or TRBV12-4 and TRBJ2-3. The CDR3 is 12 residues long. CDR3 in amino acids: CASSLRPDTQYF.

The rearrangement joins TRBV9 to TRBJ2-1; TCRdb indicates TRBD2, and absent DNA this call remains unverified. Germline V gene lookup returns CDR1 SGDLS and CDR2 YYNGEE. The CDR3 is made up of 16 amino acids. This chain's CDR3 is CASSPKTSGGPYEQFF. Complete variable domain (other parts from reference TRBV9 and TRBJ2-1): DSGVTQTPKHLITATGQRVTLRCSPRSGDLSVYWYQQSLDQGLQFLIQYYNGEERAKGNILERFSAQQFPDLHSELNLSSLELGDSALYFCASSPKTSGGPYEQFFGPGTRLTVL.

V and J are TRBV20-1 and TRBJ1-1. This CDR3 contains 16 residues. Germline-derived CDR1 and CDR2 are DFQATT and SNEGSKA (reference sequence). CDR3 loop: CSAREVEVASGSEAFF.

V and J are TRBV12-3 or TRBV12-4 and TRBJ1-3; checking the TCRdb D call of TRBD1 is not possible without DNA. This CDR3 contains 14 residues. CDR3 sequence reads: CASTTGGSGNTIYF.

The chain recombines TRBV29-1 with TRBJ2-1; TCRdb's D call of TRBD2 is untestable without DNA. The CDR3 covers 15 residues. The germline V gene has CDR1 SQVTM and CDR2 ANQGSEA. The CDR3 reads CSVPSGVGTYNEQFF.

The chain couples TRBV15 to TRBJ2-7. The CDR3 covers 16 residues. Germline CDR1 LNHNV, CDR2 YYDKDF (reference sequence). CDR3 protein: CATSRDGWPTFDEQYF. Full variable domain (missing parts from reference TRBV15 and TRBJ2-7): DAMVIQNPRYQVTQFGKPVTLSCSQTLNHNVMYWYQQKSSQAPKLLFHYYDKDFNNEADTPDNFQSRRPNTSFCFLDIRSPGLGDTAMYLCATSRDGWPTFDEQYFGPGTRLTVT.